Below are 27 T cell receptor beta chains sequenced from a single sample in a study of T cell responses to AZD1222 COVID-19 vaccine. Clones were sequenced by immunoSEQ multiplex PCR, and TCRdb holds only the in-frame ones, with some missing. Among roughly 91,000 clones listed, 89% were seen once. Specimen: peripheral blood, collected on day 0 of AZD1222 vaccination. The receptors derive from an adult in good health.

The CDR3 here is CASSLVGYGNTEAFF. The CDR3 DNA sequence: TGTGCCAGCAGCTTAGTGGGGTATGGGAACACTGAAGCTTTCTTT. V and J are TRBV7-6 and TRBJ1-1; no definite D call. This CDR3 comprises 15 residues. From germline, CDR1 is SGHVS and CDR2 FNYEAQ. V lost 1 base, J lost 1 base, and 10 bases lay in between. Looking up the rest from reference TRBV7-6 and TRBJ1-1 gives the full variable domain: GAGVSQSPRYKVTKRGQDVALRCDPISGHVSLYWYRQALGQGPEFLTYFNYEAQQDKSGLPNDRFSAERPEGSISTLTIQRTEQRDSAMYRCASSLVGYGNTEAFFGQGTRLTVV.

The V call is TRBV4-1, the J call TRBJ1-5, with a tentative D call TRBD1 (5 bases). The CDR3 contains 18 residues. V was clipped by 0 bases and J by 2 bases, with 17 bases between them. Germline CDR1 is MGHRA and CDR2 is YSYEKL. CDR3 bases: TGCGCCAGCAGCCAAGATCGCGGGGCGGGTTTCGGCAATCAGCCCCAGCATTTT. It encodes CASSQDRGAGFGNQPQHF.

The J gene is TRBJ1-2, the V gene TRBV3-1 (or the pseudogene TRBV3-2); TRBD1 matches at 9 bases. The V segment lost 0 bases and the J segment 8 bases; nucleotides outside the gene matches: 10. The CDR3 is 16 residues long. Per germline, CDR1 LGHDT and CDR2 YNNKEL (reference sequence). The CDR3 is CASSQDSYRGRRGYTF. The CDR3 region has the DNA TGTGCCAGCAGCCAAGATTCGTACAGGGGGCGCCGGGGCTACACCTTC.

The chain couples TRBV6-5 to TRBJ2-7, with a tentative D call TRBD2 (6 bases). The germline V gene has CDR1 MNHEY and CDR2 SVGAGI. Trimming stripped 2 bases from V and 5 bases from J, with 10 bases between. This CDR3 spans 13 amino acids. In DNA, the CDR3 is TGTGCCAGCAGTTACAGGACTACTCACGAGCAGTACTTC. Residues: CASSYRTTHEQYF.

The V call is TRBV21-1, the J call TRBJ1-2; the tabulated D call, TRBD1, remains unverified against the DNA. TRBV21-1 corresponds to a pseudogene. The CDR3 covers 15 residues. The CDR3 nucleotides are TGTGCCAGCAGCAACCCGGGACAGGCGGACTATGGCTACACCTTC. As protein: CASSNPGQADYGYTF.

This clone has just one count. The V call is TRBV3-1 (or the pseudogene TRBV3-2), the J call TRBJ2-3, with D possibly being TRBD2 (6 bases). The V and J ends lost 1 base and 5 bases respectively, with 10 bases between them. CDR3 size: 14 residues. CDR1 is LGHDT and CDR2 is YNNKEL in the germline V gene (reference sequence). The CDR3: CASSQVGGGDTQYF. Written as DNA, the CDR3 is TGTGCCAGCAGCCAAGTGGGGGGAGGAGATACGCAGTATTTT.

The CDR3 DNA reads as TGTGCCAGCAGTTTCGTAGGAGAGACCCAGTACTTC. Encoded protein: CASSFVGETQYF. The rearrangement joins TRBV12-3 or TRBV12-4 to TRBJ2-5, with D unclear. This CDR3 is 12 amino acids long. The V and J ends lost 3 bases and 4 bases respectively, with 6 bases between them.

This chain connects TRBV3-1 (or the pseudogene TRBV3-2) to TRBJ1-1; unclear D gene. This CDR3 has 14 residues. V lost 2 bases and J lost 1, with 8 bases in between. In germline, CDR1 is LGHDT, CDR2 YNNKEL (reference sequence). CDR3 amino acids: CASSQQQSNTEAFF. Written as DNA, the CDR3 is TGTGCCAGCAGCCAACAACAATCGAACACTGAAGCTTTCTTT.

V is TRBV19 and J is TRBJ1-2; no clear D. This CDR3 is 15 amino acids long. V lost 1 base and J 3 bases, leaving 12 bases between the germline ends. Looked up from germline, CDR1 is LNHDA and CDR2 is SQIVND (reference sequence). This CDR3 reads CASSIGQTTYYGYTF. As DNA, the CDR3 is TGTGCCAGTAGTATAGGGCAGACTACTTACTATGGCTACACCTTC.

This chain links TRBV7-9 with TRBJ1-4; 7 bases map to TRBD1. The CDR3 is 16 residues long. Germline V gives CDR1 SEHNR, CDR2 FQNEAQ (reference sequence). The J segment lost 7 bases and the V segment lost 1 base, leaving 9 bases of the junction unmatched. CDR3 in amino acids: CASSLDGGTALEKLFF. DNA of the CDR3: TGTGCCAGCAGCTTAGACGGCGGGACAGCCCTTGAAAAACTGTTTTTT.

This clone was found once. CDR3 in DNA: TGTGCCAGCAGTTCGGGGCGGGAAGCTTTCTTT. Amino acid sequence: CASSSGREAFF. The chain has TRBV12-3 or TRBV12-4 and TRBJ1-1; D is perhaps TRBD1 (5 bases). This CDR3 region has 11 residues. V was shortened by 4 bases and J by 8 bases, with 8 bases between the two germline ends.

This clone was seen a single time. This sequence joins TRBV18 and TRBJ2-5, with D unclear. The CDR3 runs 15 residues. Germline V gives CDR1 KGHSH, CDR2 LQKENI. V was clipped by 3 bases and J by 3 bases, with 14 bases between them. CDR3 DNA sequence: TGTGCCAGCTCACCTCTGCCGGCACAGAAAGAGACCCAGTACTTC. As protein: CASSPLPAQKETQYF.

The gene calls are TRBV5-1 and TRBJ2-1; a possible D gene is TRBD2 (5 bases). The ends were cut back, 2 bases at V and 1 base at J, with 7 bases in the middle. The CDR3 is made up of 14 amino acids. The germline CDR1 and CDR2 sequences are SGHRS and YFSETQ. The CDR3 sequence: CASSFGESYNEQFF. DNA of the CDR3: TGCGCCAGCAGCTTTGGGGAGTCCTACAATGAGCAGTTCTTC.

The table lists this clone with a count of one. The chain combines TRBV6-5 with TRBJ1-1, with D maybe TRBD1 (6 bases). The CDR3 covers 14 residues. The V end lost 4 bases, the J end lost 3 bases, and 12 bases lay between the germline ends. Germline CDR1 is MNHEY and CDR2 is SVGAGI. CDR3 loop: CASSSPGQHTEAFF. The CDR3 bases are TGTGCCAGCAGTTCCCCCGGACAGCACACTGAAGCTTTCTTT.

This rearrangement joins TRBV5-6 to TRBJ2-3; D is ambiguous. Germline CDR1 SGHDT, CDR2 YYEEEE. Trimming cost V 3 bases and J 6 bases, with 11 bases left between them. This CDR3 is built from 13 residues. The CDR3 spells CASSYTRWDTQYF. The CDR3 DNA is TGTGCCAGCAGCTATACGCGATGGGATACGCAGTATTTT.

This CDR3 is CASSDSGGREAFF. The DNA for the CDR3 is TGTGCCAGCAGTGACTCGGGGGGGCGCGAGGCTTTCTTT. The chain carries TRBV6-4 and TRBJ1-1; TRBD1 might be the D (6 bases). V was cut by 0 bases and J by 11 bases, with 13 bases left in between. The germline gives CDR1 MRHNA, CDR2 SNTAGT. The CDR3 has 13 amino acids.

V is TRBV7-2 and J is TRBJ1-5, with TRBD1 as a possible D gene (5 bases). V was cut by 0 bases and J by 6 bases, with 12 bases left in between. The germline V gene has CDR1 SGHTA and CDR2 FQGNSA. The CDR3 runs to 15 residues. CDR3 nucleotide sequence: TGTGCCAGCAGCTTAGCGCTCGGGGGGAGTCAGCCCCAGCATTTT. Translated, it gives CASSLALGGSQPQHF.

On this clone: At one end the junction does not follow the germline gene, possibly because of a read error. This chain connects TRBV19 to TRBJ1-2; D unresolved. The germline gives CDR1 LNHDA, CDR2 SQIVND (reference sequence). The CDR3 has 12 amino acids. The CDR3 coding sequence is TGTGCCAGTAGTATAAACTTTTCCCTAAAGTCCTTC. This sequence encodes CASSINFSLKSF. The whole variable domain, filled in from reference TRBV19 and TRBJ1-2, reads DGGITQSPKYLFRKEGQNVTLSCEQNLNHDAMYWYRQDPGQGLRLIYYSQIVNDFQKGDIAEGYSVSREKKESFPLTVTSAQKNPTAFYLCASSINFSLKSFGSGTRLTVV.

This clone was seen a handful of times. The chain has TRBV9 and TRBJ1-4, with 8 bases lining up with TRBD1. CDR1 and CDR2 from the germline V gene are SGDLS and YYNGEE. The CDR3 contains 16 residues. With V trimmed by 3 bases and J by 5 bases, 9 bases remained unmatched. The CDR3: CASSAGTGRTNEKLFF. The DNA of the CDR3 is TGTGCCAGCAGCGCCGGGACAGGCCGTACGAATGAAAAACTGTTTTTT.

The V and J genes are TRBV5-1 and TRBJ2-7; TRBD1 might be the D (7 bases). Germline CDR1 and CDR2: SGHRS and YFSETQ. Trimming pared 0 bases from V and 1 base from J, leaving 14 bases between. This CDR3 region has 16 residues. The CDR3 nucleotides are TGCGCCAGCAGCTTGGTTGGAGGGGGCGAATCCTACGAGCAGTACTTC. As protein: CASSLVGGGESYEQYF.

This chain joins TRBV2 and TRBJ2-7, with D tentatively TRBD1 (6 bases). Trimming stripped 3 bases from V and 0 bases from J, with 15 bases between. This CDR3 has 16 amino acids. Germline V gene data show CDR1 as SNHLY and CDR2 as FYNNEI. DNA for the CDR3: TGTGCCAGCAGTGACCCAGGGGCTCTAAGCTCCTACGAGCAGTACTTC. It encodes CASSDPGALSSYEQYF.

CDR3 region: CASSIQGPGVGYTF. For the CDR3, the DNA is TGTGCCAGTAGTATACAGGGCCCGGGTGTCGGCTACACCTTC. This rearrangement joins TRBV19 to TRBJ1-2; the D gene is possibly TRBD1 (5 bases). From germline, CDR1 is LNHDA and CDR2 SQIVND (reference sequence). CDR3 length equals 14 residues. The V gene lost 2 bases and the J gene lost 8 bases, with 15 bases spanning the gap.

This clone was observed once. This chain joins TRBV19 and TRBJ2-3; TRBD2 aligns across 10 bases. Germline assignment: CDR1 LNHDA and CDR2 SQIVND (reference sequence). Losses at the gene ends were 5 bases for V and 0 bases for J; bases not matched to a gene: 2. The length of the CDR3 is 15 residues. Written as DNA, the CDR3 is TGTGCCAGTAGTTCGGGACTAGCGAGCACAGATACGCAGTATTTT. The encoded protein is CASSSGLASTDTQYF.

The J gene is TRBJ2-2, the V gene TRBV11-2; D uncertain. This CDR3 spans 13 amino acids. The germline CDR1 and CDR2 sequences are SGHAT and FQNNGV. V lost 5 bases and J 6 bases, leaving 10 bases between the germline ends. The CDR3 region has the DNA TGTGCCAGCAGCCCCCCCGTTGCCGGGGAGCTGTTTTTT. Its protein is CASSPPVAGELFF. The entire variable domain, with the rest obtained from reference TRBV11-2 and TRBJ2-2, is as follows: EAGVAQSPRYKIIEKRQSVAFWCNPISGHATLYWYQQILGQGPKLLIQFQNNGVVDDSQLPKDRFSAERLKGVDSTLKIQPAKLEDSAVYLCASSPPVAGELFFGEGSRLTVL.

The chain is built from TRBV5-1 and TRBJ2-2; TRBD1 aligns across 9 bases. Germline V gene data show CDR1 as SGHRS and CDR2 as YFSETQ. Trimming took 2 bases from V and 4 from J; bases not matched to a gene: 9. CDR3 length: 17 residues. The DNA for the CDR3 is TGCGCCAGCAGCTTTGGAACAGGGGGCATGAGCACCGGGGAGCTGTTTTTT. Protein: CASSFGTGGMSTGELFF.

V gene TRBV28 combines with J gene TRBJ2-7, with 7 bases matching TRBD1. The V segment lost 10 bases and the J segment 5 bases; nucleotides outside the gene matches: 14. The length of the CDR3 is 14 residues. The germline V gene encodes CDR1 MDHEN and CDR2 SYDVKM. The CDR3 region is CAIRNQGVFNEQYF. The CDR3 DNA follows: TGTGCCATCAGGAACCAGGGGGTTTTCAACGAGCAGTACTTC. The complete variable domain, with remaining parts taken from reference TRBV28 and TRBJ2-7, reads DVKVTQSSRYLVKRTGEKVFLECVQDMDHENMFWYRQDPGLGLRLIYFSYDVKMKEKGDIPEGYSVSREKKERFSLILESASTNQTSMYLCAIRNQGVFNEQYFGPGTRLTVT.

V is TRBV6-1 and J is TRBJ1-3, with 7 bases that match TRBD1. With V trimmed by 2 bases and J by 6 bases, 7 bases remained unmatched. CDR1 is MNHNS, CDR2 SASEGT, per germline. This CDR3 is built from 15 residues. CDR3 nucleotide sequence: TGTGCCAGCAGTGAAAGGGGGCCAGTCCTAAACACCATATATTTT. It is translated as CASSERGPVLNTIYF.